The rows below give T cell receptor beta chains drawn from one sample of a study of shared clonotypes between healthy human individuals. Produced via immunoSEQ multiplex PCR; TCRdb's table is partial and in-frame only. The sample shows roughly 680,000 clones, around 70% of them seen only once. Sequencing was done on a sample of memory CD4+ T cells sorted from blood. These receptors came from a woman in her twenties or thirties in good health. Each CDR3 is given with its conserved first and last residue. Fields, in order: J gene, D gene, clone size, V gene, CDR3 DNA, CDR3 protein. D genes are given only for firm matches. Clone size is given for some rows only: seen once, a few or many times, or a class if the clone is expanded.

TRBJ2-2 TRBD1 - TRBV18 TGTGCCAGCTTTAAGACAGGGGGGAACTTGAACACCGGGGAGCTGTTTTTT CASFKTGGNLNTGELFF
TRBJ1-2 - few TRBV28 TGTGCCAGCCTGGGACACCTAGACGTTGGCTACACCTTC CASLGHLDVGYTF
TRBJ2-1 TRBD2 - TRBV5-1 TGCGCCAGCAGCTTCGGCGGCGGGGGCTACAATGAGCAGTTCTTC CASSFGGGGYNEQFF
TRBJ1-1 - few TRBV19 TGTGCCAGTTCTCCGGGACTCCATCAACGGAACACTGAAGCTTTCTTT CASSPGLHQRNTEAFF
TRBJ2-7 - - TRBV27 TGTGCCAGCAGCCCCGGGGCAGCGGCCGTCTACGAGCAGTACTTC CASSPGAAAVYEQYF
TRBJ2-2 - - TRBV27 TGTGCCAGCAGTTTCAGCGAAAACACCGGGGAGCTGTTTTTT CASSFSENTGELFF
TRBJ1-1 - - TRBV11-2 TGTGCCAGCACTCCCTCCAGAGGGGGGCCTGGGGGAGCTTTCTTT CASTPSRGGPGGAFF
TRBJ2-1 TRBD2 once TRBV11-3 TGTGCCAGCAGCGGCCTAGCGGGGGGAGGCTACAATGAGCAGTTCTTC CASSGLAGGGYNEQFF
TRBJ2-7 TRBD2 - TRBV5-5 TGTGCCAGCAGCAAGGGTGAAGGTGAACGGTCTAGCGGGAGTAGGCGGGAGCAGTACTTC CASSKGEGERSSGSRREQYF
TRBJ2-2 - - TRBV19 TGTGCCAGTGCCCCGGGCCTAGCCCACACCGGGGAGCTGTTTTTT CASAPGLAHTGELFF
TRBJ1-6 - - TRBV7-2 TGTGCCAGCAGCTTAGGGAGAGAATATAATTCACCCCTCCACTTT CASSLGREYNSPLHF
TRBJ2-5 - few TRBV4-2 TGTGCCAGCAGCCAATGGACGGGGGAGACCCAGTACTTC CASSQWTGETQYF
TRBJ2-1 TRBD2 - TRBV28 TGTGCCAGCAGTCCCCTGTGGACTAGCTCCTACAATGAGCAGTTCTTC CASSPLWTSSYNEQFF
TRBJ2-2 - - TRBV11-2 TGTGCCAGCAGCTCCGGAAGAGTTAACACCGGGGAGCTGTTTTTT CASSSGRVNTGELFF
TRBJ2-1 TRBD1 - TRBV12-5 TGTGCTAGTGGACCAACTCCGGGACAGGGAACACCTATCCAGGATGAGCAGTTCTTC CASGPTPGQGTPIQDEQFF
TRBJ1-3 TRBD1 few TRBV29-1 TGCAGCGCCGCGGGACAGGGCTCTGGAAACACCATATATTTT CSAAGQGSGNTIYF
TRBJ2-2 - - TRBV19 TGTGCCAGTAGGCCGGGACAGAACACCGGGGAGCTGTTTTTT CASRPGQNTGELFF
TRBJ2-7 - - TRBV19 TGTGCCAGCGGCGAGGGCAGGTGGTACGAGCAGTACTTC CASGEGRWYEQYF
TRBJ1-1 - once TRBV7-9 TGTGCCAGCAGCTTCCAAGGCGACAGGACTGAAGCTTTCTTT CASSFQGDRTEAFF